These 16 T cell receptor beta chains share one sample of origin, sequenced in a study of cytomegalovirus exposure and HLA in healthy donors. The PCR made use of 60 Vbeta and 13 Jbeta primers. Generated by immunoSEQ multiplex PCR, the TCRdb table keeps only in-frame clones and is missing some. The data show about 280,000 clones, with around 90% seen just once and around 2.1% held by the top ten. Sequences were obtained from PBMCs. The source of these receptors is a young woman in good health and CMV-seronegative.

The V and J genes are TRBV21-1 and TRBJ1-2. TRBV21-1 counts as a pseudogene. The CDR3 length is 15 residues. CDR3 DNA: TGTGCCAGCAGCAGGGGGGGGCCCAAAACCCCTGGCTACACCTTC. This gives the protein CASSRGGPKTPGYTF.

This chain connects TRBV18 to TRBJ1-2; 7 bases line up with TRBD1. Germline-derived CDR1 and CDR2 are KGHSH and LQKENI. The CDR3 is made up of 13 amino acids. The V segment lost 3 bases and the J segment 8 bases; nucleotides outside the gene matches: 6. The CDR3 region has the DNA TGTGCCAGCTCACCTACAGGGGCGCAGGGCTACACCTTC. Its translation: CASSPTGAQGYTF.

The J gene is TRBJ2-7, the V gene TRBV7-3, with D possibly TRBD2 on 6 matching bases. Trimming cost V 1 base and J 7 bases, with 11 bases left between them. This CDR3 is 13 amino acids long. Germline-derived CDR1 and CDR2 are SGHTA and FQGTGA. The CDR3 nucleotides read TGTGCCAGCAGCTTAAGGGAGGCGACAGAGCAGTACTTC. It encodes CASSLREATEQYF.

This chain links TRBV11-2 with TRBJ1-2; D perhaps matches TRBD1 (6 bases). This CDR3 spans 14 amino acids. Germline V gene data show CDR1 as SGHAT and CDR2 as FQNNGV. Trimming left V 1 base short and J 8 bases short, with 14 bases between. DNA for the CDR3: TGTGCCAGCAGCTTAGTCTCCGGGGGGCCCGGCTACACCTTC. Translation: CASSLVSGGPGYTF.

The chain uses TRBV7-9 and TRBJ1-2, with D uncertain. The CDR3 is made up of 12 amino acids. V was pared by 1 base and J by 8 bases, with 8 bases between. Germline V gives CDR1 SEHNR, CDR2 FQNEAQ (reference sequence). CDR3 coding DNA: TGTGCCAGCAGCTTAGGTAGTTCGGGCTACACCTTC. As protein: CASSLGSSGYTF.

CDR3 protein: CASKLGGANTGELFF. DNA for the CDR3: TGTGCCAGTAAGTTAGGCGGGGCGAACACCGGGGAGCTGTTTTTT. The V call is TRBV19, the J call TRBJ2-2; maybe TRBD2 (6 bases). V was cut by 7 bases and J by 0 bases, with 12 bases left in between. The CDR3 is 15 residues long. Germline V lookup: CDR1 LNHDA, CDR2 SQIVND (reference sequence).

J is TRBJ1-1 and V is TRBV10-1; 10 bases agree with TRBD1. CDR3 length equals 16 residues. CDR1 is WNHNN and CDR2 is SYGVQD in the germline V gene (reference sequence). The V gene end was trimmed by 5 bases and the J gene end by 2 bases; junction bases not matched to a gene: 8. CDR3 nucleotide sequence: TGCGCCAGCAGTCGGTCCCGACAGGGGGCTAACACTGAAGCTTTCTTT. This encodes CASSRSRQGANTEAFF.

The chain carries TRBV5-1 and TRBJ1-4, with a possible D match to TRBD1 (6 bases). Trimming took off 3 bases at V and 4 bases at J, with 10 bases between the two ends. Germline V CDR1 and CDR2: SGHRS, YFSETQ. This CDR3 spans 14 amino acids. The CDR3 DNA sequence: TGCGCCAGCAGCTCCCAGGGGTATAATGAAAAACTGTTTTTT. As protein: CASSSQGYNEKLFF.

The chain is built from TRBV5-1 and TRBJ2-2; D unresolved. CDR1 and CDR2 from the germline V gene are SGHRS and YFSETQ. V was trimmed by 1 base and J by 5 bases, leaving 6 bases between them. This CDR3 is 13 amino acids long. In DNA, the CDR3 is TGCGCCAGCAGCTTGCTTTCGACCGGGGAGCTGTTTTTT. This encodes CASSLLSTGELFF.

The rearrangement links TRBV27 to TRBJ2-7, with 7 bases identical to TRBD2. The CDR3 covers 16 residues. Trimming at V came to 5 bases and at J to 0 bases, leaving 10 bases not matched to a gene. Germline V gives CDR1 MNHEY, CDR2 SMNVEV (reference sequence). Written as DNA, the CDR3 is TGTGCCAGCAGTCCAACGAGCGGGGTAAGCTCCTACGAGCAGTACTTC. This translates into CASSPTSGVSSYEQYF.

Of note for this clone: An end of the junction does not agree with germline; a read error may underlie this. The V gene is TRBV7-8, the J gene TRBJ2-7, with a tentative D call TRBD1 (6 bases). This CDR3 contains 14 residues. The germline gives CDR1 SGHVS, CDR2 FQNEAQ. CDR3 sequence: CASGTGTLTYEQYF. DNA for the CDR3: TGTGCCAGTGGAACCGGGACACTTACCTACGAGCAATACTTC.

The J gene is TRBJ2-7, the V gene TRBV10-1, with D unresolved. The germline gives CDR1 WNHNN, CDR2 SYGVQD (reference sequence). Trimming shortened V by 1 base and J by 0 bases, and 10 bases separated the two germline ends. There are 15 residues in the CDR3. Here the CDR3 reads CASSEWSTNSYEQYF. DNA for the CDR3: TGCGCCAGCAGTGAGTGGTCAACAAACTCCTACGAGCAGTACTTC.

CDR3 sequence: CASSLSPGTDTQYF. As DNA, the CDR3 is TGCGCCAGCAGCTTGTCTCCAGGTACAGATACGCAGTATTTT. The chain joins TRBV5-1 to TRBJ2-3, with D uncertain. Germline CDR1 reads SGHRS; CDR2 reads YFSETQ. The CDR3 covers 14 residues. Trimming took off 1 base at V and 3 bases at J, with 9 bases between the two ends.

The chain joins TRBV2 to TRBJ1-5, with a weak D call TRBD1 (5 bases). Trimming stripped 3 bases from V and 7 bases from J, with 16 bases between. This CDR3 comprises 15 residues. Germline V gene data show CDR1 as SNHLY and CDR2 as FYNNEI. The CDR3 is CASSDGGGTRQPQHF. In nucleotides, the CDR3 is TGTGCCAGCAGTGACGGGGGGGGGACGAGGCAGCCCCAGCATTTT.

This rearrangement joins TRBV29-1 to TRBJ1-2; tentative D call: TRBD1 (6 bases). Trimming removed 0 bases from V and 5 bases from J, with 16 bases in between. CDR3 length: 15 amino acids. The germline gives CDR1 SQVTM, CDR2 ANQGSEA. Here the CDR3 DNA reads TGCAGCGTTGAAGAATCGGACAGCGGCCTTTATGGCTACACCTTC. This translates into CSVEESDSGLYGYTF.

The CDR3 DNA reads TGTGCCAGCAGCTTAGATGGCCCATTTGGCTACGAGCAGTACTTC. It yields the protein CASSLDGPFGYEQYF. V is TRBV11-2 and J is TRBJ2-7; D gene unclear. In germline, CDR1 is SGHAT, CDR2 FQNNGV. This CDR3 has 15 amino acids. V lost 0 bases, J lost 3 bases, and 12 bases lay in between.